This T cell receptor (beta chain) is drawn from a study of PD-1 and CTLA-4 blockade in melanoma. Measured with immunoSEQ multiplex PCR; TCRdb has only the in-frame clones, and not every one. In the table there are 30,000 to 35,000 clones, approximately 90% of which are singletons. Germline V CDR1 and CDR2: SGHRS, YFSETQ. The length of the CDR3 is 17 residues. V shed 4 bases, J shed 5 bases, and the junction held 12 bases outside the gene matches. The J gene is TRBJ2-1, the V gene TRBV5-1; TRBD2 matches at 10 bases. The source is a human donor with melanoma. Sequences were derived from CD8+ T cells from peripheral blood, sampled from a patient given anti-PD-1 treatment. CDR3 in DNA: TGCGCCAGCAGCCCCTGGGGGCTAGCGGGAGACAACAATGAGCAGTTCTTC. Protein: CASSPWGLAGDNNEQFF.